This TCR beta chain was sequenced for a study of liver allograft versus peripheral blood T cells. In the study overall: Comparisons were made between T cell receptor repertoires found in transplanted livers and those circulating in recipients' peripheral blood.

On this clonotype itself: With a much larger clone just one base away, this may be a read error.

Germline lookup yields CDR1 MNHNY and CDR2 SVGAGI (reference sequence). The CDR3 contains 14 residues. TCRdb independently ran MiXCR on the reads; one entry per CDR3 protein. The sample holds 2,800 or so distinct CDR3 sequences, 15% to 20% seen once. The TCR was taken from a human patient who had a liver transplant. Some T cells may be transferred from the graft donor. The chain carries TRBV6-6 and TRBJ1-6; D not certain. CDR3 in amino acids: CAGSYGRPPSPLHF. As DNA, the CDR3 is TGTGCCGGCAGTTACGGCAGGCCCCCGTCACCCCTCCACTTT.